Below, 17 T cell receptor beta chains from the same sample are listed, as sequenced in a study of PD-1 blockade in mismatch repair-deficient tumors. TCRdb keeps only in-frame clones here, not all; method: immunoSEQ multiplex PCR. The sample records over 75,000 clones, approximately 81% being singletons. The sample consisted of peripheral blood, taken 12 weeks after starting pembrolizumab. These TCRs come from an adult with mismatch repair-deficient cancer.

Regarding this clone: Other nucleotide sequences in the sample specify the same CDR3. The CDR3 DNA follows: TGCAGCGTTGTCGTGGCAGGCGGTTGGGGGCAGCCCCAGCATTTT. It encodes CSVVVAGGWGQPQHF. The rearrangement joins TRBV29-1 to TRBJ1-5, with D tentatively TRBD1 (5 bases). This CDR3 has 15 residues. V lost 4 bases to trimming and J lost 7 bases, with 20 bases between them. The germline CDR1 and CDR2 sequences are SQVTM and ANQGSEA.

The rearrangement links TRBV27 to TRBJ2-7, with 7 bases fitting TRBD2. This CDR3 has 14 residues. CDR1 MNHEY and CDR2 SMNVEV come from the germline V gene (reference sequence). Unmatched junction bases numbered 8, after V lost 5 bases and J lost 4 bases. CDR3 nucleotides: TGTGCCAGCAGTCCGACTAGCCGGGGGTACGAGCAGTACTTC. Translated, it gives CASSPTSRGYEQYF.

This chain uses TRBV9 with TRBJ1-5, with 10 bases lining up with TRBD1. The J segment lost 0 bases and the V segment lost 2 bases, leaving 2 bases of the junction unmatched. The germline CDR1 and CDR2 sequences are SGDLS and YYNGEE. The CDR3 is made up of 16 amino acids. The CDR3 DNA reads TGTGCCAGCAGCGTTGGGACAGGGGATAGCAATCAGCCCCAGCATTTT. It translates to CASSVGTGDSNQPQHF.

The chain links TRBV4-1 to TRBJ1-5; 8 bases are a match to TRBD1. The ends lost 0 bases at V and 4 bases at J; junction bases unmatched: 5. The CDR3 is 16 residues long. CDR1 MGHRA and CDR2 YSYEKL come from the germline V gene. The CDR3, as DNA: TGCGCCAGCAGCCAAGAAGTAGGACAGGGAAATCAGCCCCAGCATTTT. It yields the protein CASSQEVGQGNQPQHF.

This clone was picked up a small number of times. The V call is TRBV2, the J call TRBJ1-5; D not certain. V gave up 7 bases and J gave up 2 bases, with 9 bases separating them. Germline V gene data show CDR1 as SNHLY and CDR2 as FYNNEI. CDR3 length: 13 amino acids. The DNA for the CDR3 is TGTGCCAGCAAGATGGGTGGCAATCAGCCCCAGCATTTT. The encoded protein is CASKMGGNQPQHF.

CDR3 sequence reads: CAWRKGNEKLFF. DNA for the CDR3: TGTGCCTGGAGGAAGGGTAATGAAAAACTGTTTTTT. The V gene is TRBV30, the J gene TRBJ1-4, with no clear D. Trimming removed 3 bases at V and 4 bases at J, with 6 bases between. Germline CDR1 is GTSNPN and CDR2 is SVGIG (reference sequence). The CDR3 is made up of 12 amino acids.

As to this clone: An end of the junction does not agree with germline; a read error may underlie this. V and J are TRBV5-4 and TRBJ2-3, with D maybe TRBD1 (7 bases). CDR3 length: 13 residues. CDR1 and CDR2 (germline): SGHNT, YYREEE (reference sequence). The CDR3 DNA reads TGTGCCAGCAGCTTGACAGGGGAGGACACTCCGTCTTGG. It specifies CASSLTGEDTPSW.

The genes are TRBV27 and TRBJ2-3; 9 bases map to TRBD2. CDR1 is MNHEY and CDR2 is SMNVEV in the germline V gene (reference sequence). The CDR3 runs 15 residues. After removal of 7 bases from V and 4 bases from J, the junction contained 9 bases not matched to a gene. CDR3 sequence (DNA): TGTGCCAGCAATCCGGGACTAGCAGTAGCAGATACGCAGTATTTT. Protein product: CASNPGLAVADTQYF.

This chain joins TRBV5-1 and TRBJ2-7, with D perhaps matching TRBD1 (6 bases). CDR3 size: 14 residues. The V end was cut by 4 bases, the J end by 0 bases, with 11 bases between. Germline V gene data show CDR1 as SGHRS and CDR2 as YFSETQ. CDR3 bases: TGCGCCAGCAGCAGGACAGTATTCTCCTACGAGCAGTACTTC. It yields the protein CASSRTVFSYEQYF.

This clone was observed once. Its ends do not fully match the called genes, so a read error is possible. CDR3 protein: CASSPLGLADEQLF. The CDR3 DNA is TGTGCCAGCAGCCCCCTAGGACTAGCTGATGAGCAGCTCTTC. This sequence joins TRBV11-2 and TRBJ2-1, with 8 nucleotides matching TRBD2. The CDR3 runs to 14 residues. Germline values: CDR1 SGHAT, CDR2 FQNNGV.

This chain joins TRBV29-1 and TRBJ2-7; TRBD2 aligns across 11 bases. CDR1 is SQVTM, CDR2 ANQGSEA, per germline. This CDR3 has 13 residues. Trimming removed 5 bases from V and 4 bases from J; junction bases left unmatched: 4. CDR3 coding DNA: TGCAGCGTTCGACTAGCGGGACTTTACGAGCAGTACTTC. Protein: CSVRLAGLYEQYF.

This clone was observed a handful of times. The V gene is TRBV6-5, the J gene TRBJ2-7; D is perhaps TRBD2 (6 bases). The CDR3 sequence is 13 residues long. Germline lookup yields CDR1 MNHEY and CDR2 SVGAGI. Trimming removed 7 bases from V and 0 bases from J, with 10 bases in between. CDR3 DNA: TGTGCCAGCACGTCCGGGGGCTCCTACGAGCAGTACTTC. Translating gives CASTSGGSYEQYF.

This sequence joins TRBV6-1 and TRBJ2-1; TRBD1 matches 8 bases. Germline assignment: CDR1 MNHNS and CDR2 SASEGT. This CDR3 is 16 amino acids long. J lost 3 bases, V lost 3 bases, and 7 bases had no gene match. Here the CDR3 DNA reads TGTGCCAGCAGTGACGGGACAGGCCGCCTCTACAATGAGCAGTTCTTC. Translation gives CASSDGTGRLYNEQFF.

The CDR3 loop reads CSVGQGGTEAFF. In DNA form, the CDR3 reads TGCAGCGTTGGGCAGGGAGGCACTGAAGCTTTCTTT. The chain couples TRBV29-1 to TRBJ1-1; weak D call: TRBD1 (5 bases). CDR1 and CDR2 (germline): SQVTM, ANQGSEA. The CDR3 spans 12 residues. The V end was cut by 4 bases, the J end by 4 bases, with 10 bases between. Drawing the rest from reference TRBV29-1 and TRBJ1-1, the complete variable domain is SAVISQKPSRDICQRGTSLTIQCQVDSQVTMMFWYRQQPGQSLTLIATANQGSEATYESGFVIDKFPISRPNLTFSTLTVSNMSPEDSSIYLCSVGQGGTEAFFGQGTRLTVV.

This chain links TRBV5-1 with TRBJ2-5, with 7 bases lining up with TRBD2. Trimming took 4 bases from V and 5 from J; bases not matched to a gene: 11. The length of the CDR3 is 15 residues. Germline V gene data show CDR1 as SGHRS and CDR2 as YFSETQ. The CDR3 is CASSANVAGEETQYF. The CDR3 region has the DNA TGCGCCAGCAGCGCAAACGTGGCGGGAGAGGAGACCCAGTACTTC.

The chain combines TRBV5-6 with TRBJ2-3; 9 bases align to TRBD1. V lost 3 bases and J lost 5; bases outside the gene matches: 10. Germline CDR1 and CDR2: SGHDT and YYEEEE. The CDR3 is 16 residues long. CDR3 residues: CASSSFWDRAIDTQYF. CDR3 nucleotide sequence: TGTGCCAGCAGCTCCTTTTGGGACAGGGCGATAGATACGCAGTATTTT.

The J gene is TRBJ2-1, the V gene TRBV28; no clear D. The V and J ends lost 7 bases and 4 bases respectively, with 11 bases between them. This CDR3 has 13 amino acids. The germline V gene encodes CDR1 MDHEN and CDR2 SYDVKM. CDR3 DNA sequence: TGTGCCAGCACCCAGCCTGGGTACAATGAGCAGTTCTTC. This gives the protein CASTQPGYNEQFF. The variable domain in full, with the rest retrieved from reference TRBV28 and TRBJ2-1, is DVKVTQSSRYLVKRTGEKVFLECVQDMDHENMFWYRQDPGLGLRLIYFSYDVKMKEKGDIPEGYSVSREKKERFSLILESASTNQTSMYLCASTQPGYNEQFFGPGTRLTVL.